The clone carrying this TCR beta chain was picked up many times. Its antigen remains unidentified. Time point indicated: newly diagnosed GD, antithyroid drugs for less than 3 months. The TCR library used RNA extracted from PBMCs. Diagnosis followed American Thyroid Association guidelines for Graves' disease. This record belongs to a study of regulatory T cells in long-lasting Graves disease. Study-wide points: Patients with persistent disease shared 2,741 public clonotypes, outpacing the 900 to 1,000 shared by new patients.

Library construction for TCR beta used iRepertoire HTBI primers and Arm-PCR of CDR3 regions. MiXCR was run by TCRdb on the multiplex PCR reads, yielding one entry per CDR3 protein. The sample consists of 420,000 or so distinct CDR3 sequences, about 17% of them appearing once. This sample also appeared in a second study, on T cells in Graves' hyperthyroidism and ophthalmopathy. That report adds: A model of 13 V-J features distinguished ophthalmopathy from stable hyperthyroidism.

The specimen was peripheral blood mononuclear cells (PBMCs), collected at new diagnosis, from a patient treated with antithyroid drugs. This clonotype was obtained from a woman aged 18-29 years with Graves disease.

CDR3 sequence reads: CASSLGHFTSIYEQYF. For the CDR3, the DNA is TGTGCCAGCAGCTTAGGACACTTCACATCCATCTACGAGCAGTACTTC. The gene calls are TRBV7-2 and TRBJ2-7, with D unclear. Germline CDR1 SGHTA, CDR2 FQGNSA. This CDR3 has 16 residues. The ends were cut back, 1 base at V and 3 bases at J, with 16 bases in the middle.